The sequence of this T cell receptor (beta chain) was determined in a study of identical twins. Study outcomes and limitations: Analyses of zero insertions could, in part, be confounded by invariant MAIT and iNKT cells. Beta out-of-frame sequences displayed a weaker excess of sharing between twins.

The CDR3 spans 13 residues. In germline, CDR1 is MNHNS, CDR2 SASEGT. Trimming cost V 5 bases and J 6 bases, with 10 bases left between them. Remarks on this clonotype: Antigen unknown.

Unique molecular identifiers were present on the cDNA, which also gained a universal primer site by template switching. TCRdb passed the 5' RACE reads through MiXCR, listing each CDR3 protein once. Of around 680,000 distinct CDR3 sequences listed, more than 6.5% were seen once; the top ten hold 0.98%. This same sample was also part of a study on yellow fever vaccine responses in identical twins.

The chain couples TRBV6-1 to TRBJ2-2; D not certain. Source material: PBMCs. The sequence came from a woman between 18 and 30 years old in good health. The CDR3 is CASSLPVAGELFF. The CDR3 bases are TGTGCCAGCAGTCTCCCCGTGGCCGGGGAGCTGTTTTTT.